This paragraph covers one T cell receptor beta chain sequence. This sample was included in a study of T cell responses to AZD1222 COVID-19 vaccine. V lost 4 bases, J lost 3 bases, and 9 bases lay in between. The CDR3 spans 13 residues. From germline, CDR1 is SGHAT and CDR2 FQNNGV. The repertoire was sequenced with immunoSEQ multiplex PCR; TCRdb's copy has only in-frame clones and lacks some. Of 130,000 or so clones listed, 75% to 95% are singletons. The clonotype originates from an adult in good health. This sample comprised peripheral blood, obtained on day 0 of AZD1222 vaccination. The chain has TRBV11-2 and TRBJ1-1; no clear D. CDR3 sequence: CASSSSMDTEAFF. The CDR3 DNA sequence: TGTGCCAGCAGCTCGAGTATGGACACTGAAGCTTTCTTT.